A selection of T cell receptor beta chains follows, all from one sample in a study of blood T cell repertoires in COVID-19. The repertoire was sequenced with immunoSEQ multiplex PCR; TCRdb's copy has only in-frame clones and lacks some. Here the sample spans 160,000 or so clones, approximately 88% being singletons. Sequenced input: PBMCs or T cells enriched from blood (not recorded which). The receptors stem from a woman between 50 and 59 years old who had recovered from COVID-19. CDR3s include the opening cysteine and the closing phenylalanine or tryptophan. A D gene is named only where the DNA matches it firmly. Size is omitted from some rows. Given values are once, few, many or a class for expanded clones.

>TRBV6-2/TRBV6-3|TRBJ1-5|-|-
TGTGCCAGCAGTTCTCGGCAGGCACAGAGCAATCAGCCCCAGCATTTT
CASSSRQAQSNQPQHF
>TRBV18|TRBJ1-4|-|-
TGTGCCAGCTCACCACGGGGCCAGGGAAATGAAAAACTGTTTTTT
CASSPRGQGNEKLFF
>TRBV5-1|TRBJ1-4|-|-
TGCGCCAGCAGCTTGCAGGGGCAAGAAAAACTGTTTTTT
CASSLQGQEKLFF
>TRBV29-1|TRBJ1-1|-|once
TGCAGCGTCGGCGACAGAAACACTGAAGCTTTCTTT
CSVGDRNTEAFF
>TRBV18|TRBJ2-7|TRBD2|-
TGTGCCAGCTCACCAGGGGGGGGAACTAGCGGAAGCTCCTACGAGCAGTACTTC
CASSPGGGTSGSSYEQYF
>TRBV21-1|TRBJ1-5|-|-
TGTGCCAGCAGCATAGGGTTCAGGGATTTCGATCAGCCCCAGCATTTT
CASSIGFRDFDQPQHF
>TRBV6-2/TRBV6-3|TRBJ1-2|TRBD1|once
TGTGCCAGCAGTTACACCCAGGGGGCTCGTGGCTACACCTTC
CASSYTQGARGYTF
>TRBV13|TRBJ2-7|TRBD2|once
TGTGCCAGCAGCTTAGGCCGGGGGGGCTTCTACGAGCAGTACTTC
CASSLGRGGFYEQYF
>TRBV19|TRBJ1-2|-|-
TGTGCCAGTAGTGATTACATAAGCTATGGCTACACCTTC
CASSDYISYGYTF
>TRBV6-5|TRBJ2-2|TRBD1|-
TGTGCCAGCAAGCACGACAGGGTGCGTAGGGAGCTGTTTTTT
CASKHDRVRRELFF
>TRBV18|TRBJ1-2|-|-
TGTGCCAGCTCACCCGGGGACATTGGGGATCGCTACACCTTC
CASSPGDIGDRYTF
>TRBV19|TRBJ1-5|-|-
TGTGCCAGTATGTCGGGGGGCGGTTGGCAGCCCCAGCATTTT
CASMSGGGWQPQHF
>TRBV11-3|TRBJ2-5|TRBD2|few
TGTGCCAGCAGCTTCGGGGGGTCCCAAGAGACCCAGTACTTC
CASSFGGSQETQYF
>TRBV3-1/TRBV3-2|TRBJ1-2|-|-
TGTGCCAGCAGCCCCCTTGGAGGACATGGCTACACCTTC
CASSPLGGHGYTF
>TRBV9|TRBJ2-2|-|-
TGTGCCAGCAGCCTGGGGCGGCTGAACACCGGGGAGCTGTTTTTT
CASSLGRLNTGELFF
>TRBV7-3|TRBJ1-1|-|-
TGTGCCAGCAGCGGCAGGGTGAACACTGAAGCTTTCTTT
CASSGRVNTEAFF
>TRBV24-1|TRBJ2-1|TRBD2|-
TGTGCCACCAGTGATTTTAGCGGGGGGAACAATGAGCAGTTCTTC
CATSDFSGGNNEQFF
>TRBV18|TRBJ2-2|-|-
TGTGCCAGCTCACCAGAGGTTACCGGGGAGCTGTTTTTT
CASSPEVTGELFF
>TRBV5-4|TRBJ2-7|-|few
TGTGCCAGCAGCTTGCCGCGCCGAGAGCAGTACTTC
CASSLPRREQYF
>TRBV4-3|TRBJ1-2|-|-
TGCGCCAGCAGCCAAGAGGTTCGGTCGGCGGATGGCTACACCTTC
CASSQEVRSADGYTF
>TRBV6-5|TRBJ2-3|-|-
TGTGCCAGCAGGAGGACTCGGATGACAGATACGCAGTATTTT
CASRRTRMTDTQYF
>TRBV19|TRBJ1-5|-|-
TGTGCCAGTAGGGACATCCAACTGAGGAGCAATCAGCCCCAGCATTTT
CASRDIQLRSNQPQHF
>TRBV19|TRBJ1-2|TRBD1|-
TGTGCCAGTAGTATACAGGGGGCGGACTATGGCTACACCTTC
CASSIQGADYGYTF
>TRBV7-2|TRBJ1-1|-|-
TGTGCCAGCAGCTTAGGGCGGCACACTGAAGCTTTCTTT
CASSLGRHTEAFF
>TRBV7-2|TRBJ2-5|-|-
TGTGCCAGCAGCCGCGACCCCAGGGAGACCCAGTACTTC
CASSRDPRETQYF
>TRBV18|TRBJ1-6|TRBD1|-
TGTGCCAGCTCACCCCCTGGGACAGGGAATTCACCCCTCCACTTT
CASSPPGTGNSPLHF
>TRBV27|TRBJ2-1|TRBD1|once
TGTGCCAGCACGTCTCCGGACAGGGTAGATCTCAATGAGCAGTTCTTC
CASTSPDRVDLNEQFF
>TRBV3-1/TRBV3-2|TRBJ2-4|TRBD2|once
TGTGCCAGCAGCCAAGGAACCTTCAAGGGCGGGGGATTC
CASSQGTFKGGGF
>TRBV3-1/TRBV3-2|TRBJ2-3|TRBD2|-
TGTGCCAGCAGCCTACAGGGACTAGCGGGGGTTGGAGATACGCAGTATTTT
CASSLQGLAGVGDTQYF
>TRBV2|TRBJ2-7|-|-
TGTGCCAGCAGTGAAGCGGCAGGGATCGAGCAGTACTTC
CASSEAAGIEQYF